This is a list of T cell receptor beta chains from one sample in a study of blood T cell repertoires in COVID-19. The data were produced by immunoSEQ multiplex PCR, yet TCRdb's version contains in-frame clones alone and is incomplete. The sample shows under 450,000 clones, 75% to 90% of them seen only once. The sequencing sample was made of peripheral blood. The source is a woman aged 60-70 years with COVID-19, enrolled during active disease. Each CDR3 is given with its conserved first and last residue. Each record gives: CDR3 length, V gene, CDR3 protein.

14,TRBV5-1,CASSLETPNYGYTF
18,TRBV2,CASRFSGFSGGAYNEQFF
14,TRBV9,CASSSQVDGNTIYF
14,TRBV30,CAWSVLQGNQPQHF
17,TRBV7-2,CASSPRTSGGRKETQYF
15,TRBV11-3,CASSLSSGEYNEQFF
14,TRBV5-1,CASSLQDGSTEAFF
14,TRBV5-6,CASRGTDSSYEQYF
12,TRBV7-2,CASGANTGELFF
16,TRBV30,CAWSPSLAGGQETQYF
13,TRBV4-2,CASSSRTGYEQYF
16,TRBV12-5,CASAPVVRASNQPQHF
16,TRBV7-2,CASSLFPGQNGGELFF
15,TRBV19,CASRGQGNGADTQYF
12,TRBV12-3/TRBV12-4,CASRGTDYGYTF
15,TRBV5-6,CASSRGSYSYNEQFF
12,TRBV10-2,CASSSDIYEQYF
13,TRBV24-1,CATSDGLNNEQFF
18,TRBV24-1,CATSDFQDSFDSNQPQHF
16,TRBV4-1,CASSQAPGTGGEKLFF
14,TRBV9,CASSADRLNTEAFF
15,TRBV5-6,CASSGLYYSGNTIYF
17,TRBV30,CAWSVKSQGGVNYGYTF
15,TRBV19,CASSTHSTGMGGYTF
14,TRBV9,CASSALGGGETQYF
13,TRBV30,CAWKRGGNYGYTF
15,TRBV11-1,CASSLTTAWEAEAFF
16,TRBV4-1,CASSQVARSGANVLTF
12,TRBV20-1,CSASVQGVGYTF
14,TRBV30,CAWNRAGLGQPQHF
20,TRBV1,CTSSQEAVLAGGLYQETQYF
13,TRBV29-1,CSAGEGANTEAFF
15,TRBV19,CASTSSRGTNYGYTF
14,TRBV30,CASTPLDNQETQYF
18,TRBV19,CASSVRSITGTPNYGYTF
13,TRBV12-3/TRBV12-4,CASTGRYSTEAFF
16,TRBV2,CASSIGQGLAYNEQFF
15,TRBV15,CATSRVPPGDQPQHF
15,TRBV6-2/TRBV6-3,CASSDPRQGANEQYF
14,TRBV18,CASSPQGGGTEAFF
15,TRBV7-9,CASSLGGEANEKLFF
15,TRBV27,CASSFSGTGSSPLHF
18,TRBV5-1,CASSLKSGQGRINEKLFF
14,TRBV5-6,CASSRGLGLNEQYF
13,TRBV7-2,CASSLALDTEAFF
20,TRBV5-8,CASSFFHRELKSSYNSPLHF